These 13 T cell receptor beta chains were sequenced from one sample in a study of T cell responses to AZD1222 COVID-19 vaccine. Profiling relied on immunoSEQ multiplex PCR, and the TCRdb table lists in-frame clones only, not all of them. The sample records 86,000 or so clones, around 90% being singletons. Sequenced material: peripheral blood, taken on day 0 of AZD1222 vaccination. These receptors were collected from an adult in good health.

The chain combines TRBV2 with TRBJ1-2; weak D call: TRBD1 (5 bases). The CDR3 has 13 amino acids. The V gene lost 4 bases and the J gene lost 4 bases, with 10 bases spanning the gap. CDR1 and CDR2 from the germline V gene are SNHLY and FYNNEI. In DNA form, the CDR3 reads TGTGCCAGCAGTGGGACACCGGGCTATGGCTACACCTTC. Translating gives CASSGTPGYGYTF.

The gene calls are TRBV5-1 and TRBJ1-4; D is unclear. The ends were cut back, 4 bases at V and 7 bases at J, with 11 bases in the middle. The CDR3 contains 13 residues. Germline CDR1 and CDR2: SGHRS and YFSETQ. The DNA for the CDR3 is TGCGCCAGCAGCGAGGGTCCCGGTGAAAAACTGTTTTTT. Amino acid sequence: CASSEGPGEKLFF.

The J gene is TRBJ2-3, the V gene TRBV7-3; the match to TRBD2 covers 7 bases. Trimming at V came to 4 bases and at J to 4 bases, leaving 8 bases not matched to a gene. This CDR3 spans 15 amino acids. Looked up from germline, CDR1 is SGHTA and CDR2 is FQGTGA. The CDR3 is CASSSSGGRSDTQYF. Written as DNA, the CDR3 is TGTGCCAGCAGCTCGTCGGGGGGTAGGTCAGATACGCAGTATTTT.

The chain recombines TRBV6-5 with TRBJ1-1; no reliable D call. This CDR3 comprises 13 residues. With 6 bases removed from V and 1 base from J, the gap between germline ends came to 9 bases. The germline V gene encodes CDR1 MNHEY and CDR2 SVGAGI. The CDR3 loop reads CASSPTANTEAFF. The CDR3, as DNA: TGTGCCAGCAGCCCAACAGCGAACACTGAAGCTTTCTTT.

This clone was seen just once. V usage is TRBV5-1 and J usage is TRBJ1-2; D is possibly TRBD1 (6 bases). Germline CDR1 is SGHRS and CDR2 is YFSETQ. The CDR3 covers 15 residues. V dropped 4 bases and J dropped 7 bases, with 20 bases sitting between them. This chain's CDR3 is CASSEEQGLVSGYTF. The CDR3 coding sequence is TGCGCCAGCAGCGAGGAACAGGGACTCGTCTCTGGCTACACCTTC.

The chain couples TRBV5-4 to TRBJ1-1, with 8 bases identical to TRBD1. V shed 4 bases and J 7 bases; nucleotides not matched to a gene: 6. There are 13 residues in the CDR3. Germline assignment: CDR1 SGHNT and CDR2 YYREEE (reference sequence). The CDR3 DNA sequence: TGTGCCAGCAGCGTGGACAGGGCGATTGAAGCTTTCTTT. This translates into CASSVDRAIEAFF. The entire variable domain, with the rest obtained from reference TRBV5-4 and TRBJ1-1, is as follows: ETGVTQSPTHLIKTRGQQVTLRCSSQSGHNTVSWYQQALGQGPQFIFQYYREEENGRGNFPPRFSGLQFPNYSSELNVNALELDDSALYLCASSVDRAIEAFFGQGTRLTVV.

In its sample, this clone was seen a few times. The CDR3 sequence is CASSSPGLAGSYNEQFF. CDR3 sequence (DNA): TGTGCCAGCAGCTCACCAGGACTAGCTGGCTCCTACAATGAGCAGTTCTTC. V is TRBV7-2 and J is TRBJ2-1; 8 bases line up with TRBD2. The trim removed 4 bases at V and 0 bases at J, leaving 8 bases unmatched. This CDR3 spans 17 amino acids. The germline V gene has CDR1 SGHTA and CDR2 FQGNSA.

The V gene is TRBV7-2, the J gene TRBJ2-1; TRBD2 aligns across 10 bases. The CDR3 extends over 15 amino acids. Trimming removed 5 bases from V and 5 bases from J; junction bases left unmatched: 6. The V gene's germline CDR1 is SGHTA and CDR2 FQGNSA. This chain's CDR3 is CASSVRTSGNNEQFF. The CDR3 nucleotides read TGTGCCAGCAGCGTCCGGACTAGCGGCAACAATGAGCAGTTCTTC.

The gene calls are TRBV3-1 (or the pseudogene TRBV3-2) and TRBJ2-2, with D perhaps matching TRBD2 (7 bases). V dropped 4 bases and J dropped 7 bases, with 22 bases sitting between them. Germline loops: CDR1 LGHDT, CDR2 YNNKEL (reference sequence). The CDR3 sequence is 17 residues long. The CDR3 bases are TGTGCCAGCAGCCTACGCCTTCCGGGGGGCCGGGGCGGGGAGCTGTTTTTT. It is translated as CASSLRLPGGRGGELFF.

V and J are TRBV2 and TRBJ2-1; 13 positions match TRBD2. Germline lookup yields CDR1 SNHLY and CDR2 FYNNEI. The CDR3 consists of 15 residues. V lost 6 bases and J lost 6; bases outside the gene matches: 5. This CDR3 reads CASRTGLAGPNEQFF. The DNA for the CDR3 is TGTGCCAGCAGAACGGGACTAGCGGGGCCCAATGAGCAGTTCTTC.

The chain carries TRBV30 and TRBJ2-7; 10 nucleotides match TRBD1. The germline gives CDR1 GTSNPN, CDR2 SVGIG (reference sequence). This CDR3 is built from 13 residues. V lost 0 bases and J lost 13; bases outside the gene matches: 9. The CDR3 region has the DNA TGTGCCTGGAGTGTACTGTTGGGACAGGGGTTCTACTTC. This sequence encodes CAWSVLLGQGFYF. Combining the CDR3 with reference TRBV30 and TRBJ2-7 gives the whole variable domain SQTIHQWPATLVQPVGSPLSLECTVEGTSNPNLYWYRQAAGRGLQLLFYSVGIGQISSEVPQNLSASRPQDRQFILSSKKLLLSDSGFYLCAWSVLLGQGFYFGPGTRLTVT.

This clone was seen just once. In DNA, the CDR3 is TGTGCCAGCAGCCCGTTTCGGGACACTGAAGCTTTCTTT. Protein: CASSPFRDTEAFF. The chain couples TRBV7-2 to TRBJ1-1; no clear D gene. CDR1 and CDR2 from the germline V gene are SGHTA and FQGNSA. V was cut by 5 bases and J by 3 bases, with 10 bases left in between. The CDR3 runs 13 residues.

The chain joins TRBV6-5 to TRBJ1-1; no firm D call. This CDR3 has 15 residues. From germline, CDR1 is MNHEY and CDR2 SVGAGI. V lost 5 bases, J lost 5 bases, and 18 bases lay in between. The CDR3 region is CASSSQSTPGTEAFF. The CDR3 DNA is TGTGCCAGCAGTAGTCAATCTACCCCGGGTACTGAAGCTTTCTTT.